Presented here are 9 T cell receptor beta chains from one specimen sequenced in a study of T-cell memory formation after mild COVID-19. TCRdb re-called the 5' RACE reads with MiXCR, one entry per CDR3 protein. The repertoire holds about 16,000 distinct CDR3 sequences, with roughly 25% as singletons. The specimen was PBMCs or a T cell subset sorted from them (not recorded which). All receptors come from a man younger than 30 who had mild COVID-19 (a few samples of this study predate the infection). Cell type and time point are not known.

V gene TRBV5-5 combines with J gene TRBJ2-5, with TRBD2 matching 9 bases. After removal of 0 bases from V and 4 bases from J, the junction contained 13 bases not matched to a gene. CDR3 size: 18 residues. Germline CDR1 is SGHKS and CDR2 is YYEKEE (reference sequence). The CDR3 is CASSLARAGGLRVETQYF. The DNA of the CDR3 is TGTGCCAGCAGCTTGGCGCGTGCGGGGGGGCTAAGAGTAGAGACCCAGTACTTC.

This clonotype was observed at least ten times. The junction differs from germline at one of its ends, possibly a read error. The chain combines TRBV20-1 with TRBJ1-3, with 9 nucleotides matching TRBD1. Germline assignment: CDR1 DFQATT and CDR2 SNEGSKA (reference sequence). The CDR3 runs to 12 residues. CDR3 in DNA: TGCAGTGCTCGACAGGGGGGAGAACACGTATACTTT. It codes for CSARQGGEHVYF.

The gene calls are TRBV4-1 and TRBJ2-7; D may match TRBD1 or TRBD2 (5 bases each). The V and J ends lost 8 bases and 2 bases respectively, with 16 bases between them. CDR1 is MGHRA and CDR2 is YSYEKL in the germline V gene. The CDR3 consists of 14 residues. For the CDR3, the DNA is TGCGCCAGCGCCGCCGTCGGGGCGGCCTACGAGCAGTACTTC. Translated, it gives CASAAVGAAYEQYF.

This clonotype was detected many times. The chain recombines TRBV9 with TRBJ2-2; D is unresolved. Germline V lookup: CDR1 SGDLS, CDR2 YYNGEE. The CDR3 runs to 16 residues. With 0 bases removed from V and 0 bases from J, the gap between germline ends came to 9 bases. Here the CDR3 reads CASSVGEQPNTGELFF. The CDR3 region has the DNA TGTGCCAGCAGCGTAGGGGAACAGCCGAACACCGGGGAGCTGTTTTTT.

There are many counts of this clonotype. J is TRBJ1-1 and V is TRBV7-2; D is ambiguous. Trimming took off 1 base at V and 0 bases at J, with 9 bases between the two ends. The CDR3 sequence is 15 residues long. Germline values: CDR1 SGHTA, CDR2 FQGNSA. The CDR3 region is CASSLEPLVNTEAFF. The CDR3 DNA follows: TGTGCCAGCAGCTTAGAGCCCCTCGTGAACACTGAAGCTTTCTTT.

CDR3 sequence: CASSPRRGGFSNQPQHF. CDR3 DNA: TGTGCCAGCAGTCCCCGGAGAGGGGGCTTTAGCAATCAGCCCCAGCATTTT. V is TRBV12-3 or TRBV12-4 and J is TRBJ1-5, with 7 positions matching TRBD1. This CDR3 region has 17 residues. The J segment lost 0 bases and the V segment lost 5 bases, leaving 10 bases of the junction unmatched.

This clonotype was found many times. This rearrangement joins TRBV7-9 to TRBJ2-4, with a possible D match to TRBD1 (5 bases). The germline gives CDR1 SEHNR, CDR2 FQNEAQ (reference sequence). Deletions cut 3 bases from V and 0 bases from J, with 18 bases between. The CDR3 has 18 residues. CDR3 nucleotide sequence: TGTGCCAGCAGCTTTCCCGCAACAGGCAATCTAGCCAAAAACATTCAGTACTTC. Amino acid sequence: CASSFPATGNLAKNIQYF.

Only a few counts were recorded for this clonotype. The chain has TRBV4-3 and TRBJ2-3, with 13 bases fitting TRBD2. This CDR3 spans 16 amino acids. V was clipped by 0 bases and J by 5 bases; unmatched bases: 2. Germline V lookup: CDR1 LGHNA, CDR2 YSLEER. Written as DNA, the CDR3 is TGCGCCAGCAGCCAAGAACTAGCGGGGGGGCAAGATACGCAGTATTTT. Amino acid sequence: CASSQELAGGQDTQYF.

This clonotype was seen more than once but under ten times. The chain joins TRBV21-1 to TRBJ2-5. TRBV21-1 is deemed a pseudogene. This CDR3 is built from 17 residues. The CDR3 protein is CASSKAKGLEVGETQYF. CDR3 nucleotide sequence: TGTGCCAGCAGCAAAGCGAAGGGTTTGGAAGTAGGAGAGACCCAGTACTTC.